What follows are 29 T cell receptor beta chains derived from one specimen sequenced in a study of blood T cells in healthy people across ages. The use of a sample-barcoded 5' primer and a J-beta primer mix characterized a second PCR of about 6 to 12 cycles. Using its own MiXCR run on the 5' RACE reads, TCRdb lists one record per CDR3 protein. The table shows 1.5 million to 2 million distinct CDR3 sequences, with 28% occurring only once. Material: blood. All receptors derive from a woman aged 25 to 39 in good health.

This clonotype was counted a few times. This chain uses TRBV20-1 with TRBJ2-1; the match to TRBD1 covers 12 bases. The germline V gene encodes CDR1 DFQATT and CDR2 SNEGSKA (reference sequence). This CDR3 contains 20 residues. Losses at the gene ends were 2 bases for V and 0 bases for J; bases not matched to a gene: 14. The CDR3 region is CSARRGGTGGAVSSYNEQFF. The DNA for the CDR3 is TGCAGTGCTAGACGGGGCGGGACAGGGGGCGCGGTCAGCTCCTACAATGAGCAGTTCTTC.

The chain combines TRBV6-2 or TRBV6-3 with TRBJ2-7; tentatively, D is TRBD2 (6 bases). The CDR3 runs to 15 residues. The V gene lost 7 bases and the J gene lost 3 bases, with 19 bases spanning the gap. Germline V gene lookup returns CDR1 MNHEY and CDR2 SVGEGT. The CDR3 spells CASTDEGTSRYEQYF. The CDR3 DNA reads as TGTGCCAGCACAGACGAGGGGACTTCTCGCTACGAGCAGTACTTC.

This clonotype has a count of ten or more. The chain joins TRBV7-9 to TRBJ2-7; 7 bases line up with TRBD1. Germline CDR1 reads SEHNR; CDR2 reads FQNEAQ (reference sequence). This CDR3 is built from 13 residues. The V segment lost 5 bases and the J segment 4 bases; nucleotides outside the gene matches: 5. The CDR3 loop reads CASSRDSEYEQYF. The CDR3, as DNA: TGTGCCAGCAGCCGGGACAGTGAGTACGAGCAGTACTTC.

This chain uses TRBV4-3 with TRBJ1-2, with D possibly matching TRBD1 (5 bases). Trimming removed 0 bases at V and 4 bases at J, with 12 bases between. Germline V CDR1 and CDR2: LGHNA, YSLEER. This CDR3 has 15 amino acids. The CDR3 DNA follows: TGCGCCAGCAGCCAAGAGACAGCCACCAGCTATGGCTACACCTTC. It is translated as CASSQETATSYGYTF.

The rearrangement links TRBV28 to TRBJ2-3, with D perhaps matching TRBD2 (7 bases). The CDR3 extends over 16 amino acids. Germline assignment: CDR1 MDHEN and CDR2 SYDVKM. V lost 2 bases, J lost 4 bases, and 16 bases lay in between. The CDR3 loop reads CASSLMGGGRSDTQYF. CDR3 DNA sequence: TGTGCCAGCAGTTTAATGGGGGGGGGCCGCTCAGATACGCAGTATTTT.

On this clonotype itself: A read error may be the cause here, since a much bigger clone is one base away. V and J are TRBV10-3 and TRBJ1-5; a weak D match, TRBD1 (6 bases). The V end lost 6 bases, the J end lost 3 bases, and 12 bases lay between the germline ends. Germline V gives CDR1 ENHRY, CDR2 SYGVKD. The CDR3 consists of 14 residues. The CDR3 DNA follows: TGTGCCATCAGGGGGGGACAAGCCAATCAGCCCCAGCATTTT. The encoded protein is CAIRGGQANQPQHF.

V and J are TRBV9 and TRBJ2-1; no clear D. This CDR3 is built from 16 residues. Germline CDR1 is SGDLS and CDR2 is YYNGEE. Trimming stripped 2 bases from V and 6 bases from J, with 18 bases between. The CDR3 bases are TGTGCCAGCAGCGTCTCCGGGCTAGTTTCAGGCAATGAGCAGTTCTTC. Translating it yields CASSVSGLVSGNEQFF.

The rearrangement links TRBV2 to TRBJ2-3, with unresolved D. Germline V CDR1 and CDR2: SNHLY, FYNNEI. V lost 6 bases and J 1 base, leaving 8 bases between the germline ends. CDR3 length equals 13 residues. This CDR3 reads CASRGSRTDTQYF. As DNA, the CDR3 is TGTGCCAGCAGGGGGTCGCGCACAGATACGCAGTATTTT.

This clonotype was found many times. The V gene is TRBV29-1, the J gene TRBJ2-3, with 15 bases matching TRBD2. This CDR3 spans 13 amino acids. In germline, CDR1 is SQVTM, CDR2 ANQGSEA. With V trimmed by 8 bases and J by 6 bases, 3 bases remained unmatched. The CDR3 here is CSTGTSGGDTQYF. CDR3 bases: TGCAGCACTGGGACTAGCGGGGGGGATACGCAGTATTTT.

This clonotype occurred many times. The V call is TRBV3-1, the J call TRBJ2-7, with 9 bases matching TRBD2. The V gene end was trimmed by 3 bases and the J gene end by 2 bases; junction bases not matched to a gene: 5. Looked up from germline, CDR1 is LGHDT and CDR2 is YNNKEL (reference sequence). The CDR3 sequence is 15 residues long. The CDR3: CASSHSGSSPYEQYF. The CDR3 DNA is TGTGCCAGCAGCCATAGCGGGAGTAGCCCCTACGAGCAGTACTTC.

V usage is TRBV28 and J usage is TRBJ2-7; perhaps TRBD2 as D (7 bases). The ends were cut back, 6 bases at V and 2 bases at J, with 17 bases in the middle. The CDR3 is 15 amino acids. CDR1 and CDR2 from the germline V gene are MDHEN and SYDVKM. The CDR3: CASRTGGGTTYEQYF. In DNA, the CDR3 is TGTGCCAGCAGGACGGGCGGGGGCACCACCTACGAGCAGTACTTC.

This clonotype was picked up many times. The rearrangement links TRBV20-1 to TRBJ2-1; possible D gene TRBD2, 6 bases. Trimming stripped 6 bases from V and 2 bases from J, with 14 bases between. CDR3 length equals 14 residues. CDR1 DFQATT and CDR2 SNEGSKA come from the germline V gene (reference sequence). CDR3 sequence reads: CSAVRRGPYNEQFF. The CDR3 DNA sequence: TGCAGTGCGGTCCGGAGGGGACCCTACAATGAGCAGTTCTTC.

This chain links TRBV12-3 or TRBV12-4 with TRBJ1-1; possibly TRBD1 for D (5 bases). This CDR3 has 13 amino acids. Trimming shortened V by 5 bases and J by 8 bases, and 15 bases separated the two germline ends. This CDR3 is CASSPGQVPEAFF. The CDR3 DNA sequence: TGTGCCAGCAGTCCAGGGCAAGTCCCAGAAGCTTTCTTT.

This clonotype was counted ten times or more. This chain links TRBV29-1 with TRBJ2-7; no firm D call. The CDR3 loop spans 12 amino acids. Trimming left V 3 bases short and J 2 bases short, with 8 bases between. The germline CDR1 and CDR2 sequences are SQVTM and ANQGSEA. The CDR3 is CSVDDPPYEQYF. The CDR3 coding sequence is TGCAGCGTTGACGACCCTCCCTACGAGCAGTACTTC.

The J gene is TRBJ2-5, the V gene TRBV7-2, with D perhaps matching TRBD2 (6 bases). Germline V lookup: CDR1 SGHTA, CDR2 FQGNSA. The CDR3 has 15 residues. V was trimmed by 1 base and J by 5 bases, leaving 14 bases between them. This CDR3 reads CASSLGAGSMETQYF. DNA for the CDR3: TGTGCCAGCAGCTTAGGGGCCGGGAGTATGGAGACCCAGTACTTC.

This clonotype was observed a few times. The chain joins TRBV14 to TRBJ2-3, with a weak D call TRBD1 (6 bases). CDR3 length: 15 amino acids. V was pared by 2 bases and J by 5 bases, with 14 bases between. Germline V CDR1 and CDR2: SGHDN, FVKESK. CDR3 in amino acids: CASSQIQGARDTQYF. Written as DNA, the CDR3 is TGTGCCAGCAGCCAAATACAGGGCGCGAGAGATACGCAGTATTTT.

The sample holds a few counts of this clonotype. The genes are TRBV4-1 and TRBJ1-1, with D perhaps TRBD1 (5 bases). V was cut by 4 bases and J by 4 bases, with 16 bases left in between. CDR3 length equals 15 residues. Germline V gene data show CDR1 as MGHRA and CDR2 as YSYEKL. The CDR3 DNA reads TGCGCCAGCAGCCGAGCTGGGGGTGGTAGCACTGAAGCTTTCTTT. This encodes CASSRAGGGSTEAFF.

This clonotype appeared a few times. The V call is TRBV7-8, the J call TRBJ2-1, with 8 bases that match TRBD2. CDR3 length: 16 residues. CDR1 is SGHVS and CDR2 is FQNEAQ in the germline V gene. Losses at the gene ends were 5 bases for V and 3 bases for J; bases not matched to a gene: 9. The chain's CDR3 is CASSPGGGVFYNEQFF. CDR3 sequence (DNA): TGTGCCAGCAGCCCCGGGGGGGGAGTGTTCTACAATGAGCAGTTCTTC.

The genes are TRBV20-1 and TRBJ2-5, with D unresolved. Germline CDR1 is DFQATT and CDR2 is SNEGSKA (reference sequence). Deletions cut 3 bases from V and 5 bases from J, with 10 bases between. The CDR3 has 12 residues. The CDR3 nucleotides read TGCAGTGCTAGTACCGTCGGGGAGACCCAGTACTTC. This codes for CSASTVGETQYF.

This clonotype was found many times. This rearrangement joins TRBV7-9 to TRBJ1-4; D call uncertain. The CDR3 runs to 14 residues. Trimming shortened V by 5 bases and J by 1 base, and 8 bases separated the two germline ends. The V gene's germline CDR1 is SEHNR and CDR2 FQNEAQ (reference sequence). The CDR3, as DNA: TGTGCCAGCAGCCCGGGTCTAACTAATGAAAAACTGTTTTTT. Translated: CASSPGLTNEKLFF.

In this sample, this clonotype turned up many times. V is TRBV4-1 and J is TRBJ2-3, with 9 nucleotides matching TRBD2. CDR1 and CDR2 (germline): MGHRA, YSYEKL. This CDR3 is built from 16 residues. With V trimmed by 0 bases and J by 1 base, 2 bases remained unmatched. DNA for the CDR3: TGCGCCAGCAGCCAAGACCGGACTAGCGGCACAGATACGCAGTATTTT. Amino acid sequence: CASSQDRTSGTDTQYF.

This chain links TRBV20-1 with TRBJ1-5; D is unresolved. This CDR3 contains 13 residues. Germline V gene data show CDR1 as DFQATT and CDR2 as SNEGSKA (reference sequence). Trimming removed 3 bases from V and 3 bases from J, with 9 bases in between. CDR3 sequence (DNA): TGCAGTGCTAGGAAGGCCAACAATCAGCCCCAGCATTTT. As protein: CSARKANNQPQHF.

The genes are TRBV7-9 and TRBJ2-5; tentatively, D is TRBD2 (6 bases). V was shortened by 4 bases and J by 1 base, with 13 bases between the two germline ends. There are 15 residues in the CDR3. CDR1 and CDR2 from the germline V gene are SEHNR and FQNEAQ (reference sequence). The CDR3 DNA follows: TGTGCCAGCAGCTGGCGGTCTAGCGCCCAAGAGACCCAGTACTTC. It specifies CASSWRSSAQETQYF. Full variable domain (outside the CDR3, taken from reference TRBV7-9 and TRBJ2-5): DTGVSQNPRHKITKRGQNVTFRCDPISEHNRLYWYRQTLGQGPEFLTYFQNEAQLEKSRLLSDRFSAERPKGSFSTLEIQRTEQGDSAMYLCASSWRSSAQETQYFGPGTRLLVL.

This rearrangement joins TRBV6-6 to TRBJ2-6; D perhaps matches TRBD2 (5 bases). This CDR3 spans 15 amino acids. V was shortened by 7 bases and J by 0 bases, with 10 bases between the two germline ends. Germline V CDR1 and CDR2: MNHNY, SVGAGI (reference sequence). Here the CDR3 reads CASTQAASGANVLTF. The CDR3 coding sequence is TGTGCCAGCACCCAAGCGGCCTCTGGGGCCAACGTCCTGACTTTC.

This clonotype was found many times. V and J are TRBV29-1 and TRBJ2-5; 7 bases are a match to TRBD1. In germline, CDR1 is SQVTM, CDR2 ANQGSEA. There are 14 residues in the CDR3. Losses at the gene ends were 0 bases for V and 4 bases for J; bases not matched to a gene: 5. Here the CDR3 reads CSVEDRAGGETQYF. In DNA, the CDR3 is TGCAGCGTTGAAGATCGGGCAGGGGGAGAGACCCAGTACTTC.

This clonotype turned up a few times. The rearrangement joins TRBV12-3 or TRBV12-4 to TRBJ1-4; TRBD1 agrees at 8 bases. The V gene end was trimmed by 1 base and the J gene end by 8 bases; junction bases not matched to a gene: 6. This CDR3 spans 15 amino acids. The CDR3 loop reads CASSLGGQGAEKLFF. The CDR3 DNA follows: TGTGCCAGCAGTTTAGGGGGGCAGGGGGCGGAAAAACTGTTTTTT.

The rearrangement links TRBV7-2 to TRBJ1-2; D gene ambiguous. The CDR3 spans 15 residues. V was trimmed by 5 bases and J by 6 bases, leaving 19 bases between them. In germline, CDR1 is SGHTA, CDR2 FQGNSA. The CDR3 DNA sequence: TGTGCCAGCAGCCCCTTCCGGCAGGCCCCCAATGGCTACACCTTC. It codes for CASSPFRQAPNGYTF.

This sequence joins TRBV12-3 or TRBV12-4 and TRBJ2-3, with a tentative D call TRBD2 (5 bases). Between the trimmed V and J ends, which lost 2 bases and 15 bases, there was a span of 18 bases. The CDR3 has 13 residues. CDR3 amino acids: CASSLKGADTEYF. The CDR3 DNA reads TGTGCCAGCAGTTTAAAGGGAGCAGATACGGAATATTTT.

This clonotype appeared a single time. One end of the junction varies from germline; a read error may be responsible. This chain links TRBV27 with TRBJ2-7, with D maybe TRBD2 (5 bases). Per germline, CDR1 MNHEY and CDR2 SMNVEV (reference sequence). The CDR3 spans 13 residues. The CDR3 DNA is TGTGCCAGCGGGAGTCTAGGCTCCTACGTGCAGTACTTC. It is translated as CASGSLGSYVQYF.